These T cell receptor beta chains were read from a single sample in a study of shared clonotypes between healthy human individuals. Some clones are missing from TCRdb's copy, which holds only in-frame ones; the method was immunoSEQ multiplex PCR. The table has over a million clones, 78% seen once. Material: memory CD4+ T cells from PBMCs. These receptors came from a man younger than 35 in good health. Some clones in this sample may be carry-over from other donors' samples. The CDR3 runs from the conserved cysteine through the conserved F or W. D genes are given only for firm matches. Size tells how often a clone was seen (once, few, many) or the class of an expanded clone, and some rows leave it out.

clone_size j_call d_call v_call cdr3_aa cdr3_nt
NA TRBJ2-4 NA TRBV28 CASSLWGTAKNIQYF TGTGCCAGCAGTTTATGGGGGACAGCCAAAAACATTCAGTACTTC
NA TRBJ1-2 NA TRBV5-6 CASSFRGNYGYTF TGTGCCAGCAGCTTCCGAGGCAACTATGGCTACACCTTC
NA TRBJ2-7 NA TRBV9 CASSDPRGVTSYEQYF TGTGCCAGCAGCGACCCCAGGGGGGTGACGTCCTACGAGCAGTACTTC
few TRBJ1-3 NA TRBV5-1 CASSLRREGQKLSSGNTIYF TGCGCCAGCAGCTTGAGGCGGGAGGGACAAAAACTCAGCTCTGGAAACACCATATATTTT
NA TRBJ1-1 TRBD1 TRBV29-1 CSVDDRGGTEAFF TGCAGCGTTGACGACAGGGGCGGCACTGAAGCTTTCTTT
once TRBJ2-1 NA TRBV9 CASSADGTNYNEQFF TGTGCCAGCAGCGCCGACGGGACCAACTACAATGAGCAGTTCTTC
NA TRBJ1-4 NA TRBV7-9 CASSRIVGGRLNEKLFF TGTGCCAGCAGTCGTATTGTGGGGGGTCGGCTCAATGAAAAACTGTTTTTT
once TRBJ1-3 NA TRBV9 CASSVVGGSGGDTIYF TGTGCCAGCAGCGTAGTGGGAGGCTCCGGAGGGGACACCATATATTTT
NA TRBJ2-3 NA TRBV5-6 CASSLPGSTDTQYF TGTGCCAGCAGCTTGCCTGGCAGCACAGATACGCAGTATTTT
NA TRBJ2-3 NA TRBV11-3 CASSFGSDTQYF TGTGCCAGCAGCTTCGGATCAGATACGCAGTATTTT
NA TRBJ2-7 NA TRBV7-3 CASSLTISAGHEQYF TGTGCCAGCAGCTTAACCATCTCCGCAGGACACGAGCAGTACTTC
once TRBJ2-7 NA TRBV14 CASSRGLYAGRSYEQYF TGTGCCAGCAGCCGGGGGCTCTACGCTGGTCGCTCCTACGAGCAGTACTTC
once TRBJ2-5 NA TRBV5-1 CASTPGGSQETQYF TGCGCCAGCACTCCTGGGGGATCCCAAGAGACCCAGTACTTC
NA TRBJ1-2 NA TRBV6-1 CASNPEEGFPYGYTF TGTGCCAGCAATCCTGAGGAAGGGTTCCCCTATGGCTACACCTTC